Detailed here is one T cell receptor beta chain. Its cognate antigen is unknown. Given a much more abundant clone one base away, this may be a read error. The sample comes from a study of T-cell reconstitution after alpha-beta-depleted transplantation in children. Overall study findings and caveats: About two months after transplant, alpha-beta T cells reportedly came from several hundred expanded graft clones. Surviving thymic progenitors and recipient T cells were the source of high TCRbeta diversity at day 60 in some patients. Newly produced T cells mostly provided counts and TCRbeta diversity after one year, as hyperexpanded clones declined.

As it was prepared, the TCRbeta library received unique molecular identifiers. One entry per CDR3 protein, called by TCRdb with MiXCR from the PCR reads. There are around 190,000 distinct CDR3 sequences in the sample; about 6.6% occur only once, and around 5% lies in the top ten. Trimming took off 4 bases at V and 8 bases at J, with 12 bases between the two ends. The CDR3 is 12 residues long. Germline-derived CDR1 and CDR2 are SQVTM and ANQGSEA. The receptor was derived from a boy aged 2-15 years with acute lymphoblastic leukemia, due to receive a stem cell transplant. The sample was PBMCs, taken before TCRalphabeta/CD19-depleted stem cell transplant. V usage is TRBV29-1 and J usage is TRBJ2-1; no clear D. The CDR3 here is CSVAWEVDEQFF. CDR3 nucleotide sequence: TGCAGCGTTGCGTGGGAAGTCGATGAGCAGTTCTTC.